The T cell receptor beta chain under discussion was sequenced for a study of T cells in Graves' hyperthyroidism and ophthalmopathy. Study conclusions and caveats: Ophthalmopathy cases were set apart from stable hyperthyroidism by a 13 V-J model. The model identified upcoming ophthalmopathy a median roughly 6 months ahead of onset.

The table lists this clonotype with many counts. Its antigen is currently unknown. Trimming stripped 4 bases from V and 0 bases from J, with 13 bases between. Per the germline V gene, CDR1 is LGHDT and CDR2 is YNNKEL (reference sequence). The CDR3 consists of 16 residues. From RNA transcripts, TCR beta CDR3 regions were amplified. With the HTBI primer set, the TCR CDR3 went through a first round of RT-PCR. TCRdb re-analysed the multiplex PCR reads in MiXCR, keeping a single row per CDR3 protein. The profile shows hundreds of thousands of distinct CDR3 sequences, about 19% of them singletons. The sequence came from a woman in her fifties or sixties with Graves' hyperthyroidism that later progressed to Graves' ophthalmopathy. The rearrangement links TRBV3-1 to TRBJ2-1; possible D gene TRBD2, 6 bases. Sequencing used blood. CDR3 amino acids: CASSPPRGSSYNEQFF. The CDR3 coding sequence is TGTGCCAGCAGCCCCCCCCGGGGGAGCTCCTACAATGAGCAGTTCTTC.